This TCR beta chain came from a study of cytomegalovirus exposure and HLA in healthy donors. Study-wide context: There were 100 million to 130 million unique TCR beta sequences, drawn from approximately 190 million T cells, in an earlier analysis. Points from the study as a whole: Researchers catalogued 164 TCR beta chains as cytomegalovirus-associated. A further, later analysis showed that HLA-associated TCR beta chains (compared with equally common others) were more clonally expanded.

CDR1 is MNHEY, CDR2 SVGAGI, per germline. Trimming left V 6 bases short and J 4 bases short, with 12 bases between. CDR3 length: 13 residues. As to this clone: The antigen is unknown.

Nominally healthy donors were sampled, though unrecorded immune exposures were likely. The primer mix had 60 Vbeta and 13 Jbeta primers. Repertoires were generated with immunoSEQ multiplex PCR, while TCRdb's copy carries only in-frame clones and drops some. The sample consists of approximately 170,000 clones, about three quarters of them appearing once. Sample: PBMCs. The chain links TRBV6-5 to TRBJ2-5; D is possibly TRBD2 (5 bases). The receptor's source is a middle-aged woman in good health and CMV-seropositive. CDR3 sequence (DNA): TGTGCCAGCAGATTACTAGGCGCAGAGACCCAGTACTTC. Translation: CASRLLGAETQYF.